Each of the 20 T cell receptor beta chains below was sequenced from the same sample in a study of cytomegalovirus exposure and HLA in healthy donors (dated by TCRdb to about 2017). The library was produced with the immunoSEQ multiplex PCR assay. A mixture of 60 forward primers for TCR Vbeta segments and 13 reverse primers for TCR Jbeta segments was used in the multiplex PCR. TCRdb mirrors the immuneACCESS table, restricted to in-frame sequences. Some clones are absent from its copies; in checked studies, under half trace to an unresolved V gene, and the reason for the others is unknown. This sample has about 110,000 clones in its table, and over 60% of those were observed once. The top ten hold 1% to 1.5% of the sample. The material sequenced was PBMCs. The receptor source for this set is a woman aged 25 to 45 in good health and CMV-seronegative.

This clone has only one observation. The chain uses TRBV9 and TRBJ2-1, with 11 bases that match TRBD2. Unmatched junction bases numbered 6, after V lost 4 bases and J lost 6 bases. Germline lookup yields CDR1 SGDLS and CDR2 YYNGEE. CDR3 length: 15 amino acids. CDR3 nucleotides: TGTGCCAGCAGCCCCGGACTAGCGGGTACCAATGAGCAGTTCTTC. It yields the protein CASSPGLAGTNEQFF. The variable domain in full, with the rest retrieved from reference TRBV9 and TRBJ2-1, is DSGVTQTPKHLITATGQRVTLRCSPRSGDLSVYWYQQSLDQGLQFLIQYYNGEERAKGNILERFSAQQFPDLHSELNLSSLELGDSALYFCASSPGLAGTNEQFFGPGTRLTVL.

The gene calls are TRBV7-9 and TRBJ2-3; 9 bases align to TRBD2. V was clipped by 5 bases and J by 0 bases; unmatched bases: 0. Germline loops: CDR1 SEHNR, CDR2 FQNEAQ (reference sequence). CDR3 length: 14 residues. The CDR3 DNA reads TGTGCCAGCAGCACTAGCGGGAGCACAGATACGCAGTATTTT. This codes for CASSTSGSTDTQYF.

This rearrangement joins TRBV5-6 to TRBJ2-7, with 9 bases that match TRBD1. The CDR3 consists of 16 residues. Germline V CDR1 and CDR2: SGHDT, YYEEEE. V shed 0 bases, J shed 1 base, and the junction held 5 bases outside the gene matches. The CDR3 is CASSLEGTGSSYEQYF. The CDR3, as DNA: TGTGCCAGCAGCTTGGAGGGGACAGGGTCTTCCTACGAGCAGTACTTC.

The CDR3 region is CASSRNEAPPPYNEQFF. The CDR3 DNA follows: TGTGCCAGCAGCCGAAACGAAGCGCCACCCCCCTACAATGAGCAGTTCTTC. The chain is built from TRBV5-4 and TRBJ2-1; D is undetermined. Germline V gene lookup returns CDR1 SGHNT and CDR2 YYREEE (reference sequence). CDR3 length: 17 residues. V dropped 4 bases and J dropped 2 bases, with 19 bases sitting between them. Filled out from reference TRBV5-4 and TRBJ2-1, the complete variable domain reads ETGVTQSPTHLIKTRGQQVTLRCSSQSGHNTVSWYQQALGQGPQFIFQYYREEENGRGNFPPRFSGLQFPNYSSELNVNALELDDSALYLCASSRNEAPPPYNEQFFGPGTRLTVL.

This chain links TRBV4-1 with TRBJ2-7, with 9 bases fitting TRBD2. In germline, CDR1 is MGHRA, CDR2 YSYEKL. This CDR3 has 17 amino acids. V dropped 1 base and J dropped 7; count of bases not matched to a gene: 14. This chain's CDR3 is CASSQAPLSGRTGEQYF. The DNA for the CDR3 is TGCGCCAGCAGCCAAGCACCCCTCAGCGGGAGGACGGGTGAGCAGTACTTC.

The rearrangement joins TRBV5-6 to TRBJ2-7; perhaps TRBD2 as D (6 bases). The CDR3 length is 14 residues. Trimming took 3 bases from V and 2 from J, leaving 12 bases between them. From germline, CDR1 is SGHDT and CDR2 YYEEEE. CDR3 residues: CASSSRGGPYEQYF. The DNA for the CDR3 is TGTGCCAGCAGCTCGCGGGGCGGCCCCTACGAGCAGTACTTC.

In this sample, this clone turned up a few times. The V gene is TRBV7-6, the J gene TRBJ2-1, with D possibly being TRBD2 (6 bases). CDR3 length equals 14 residues. CDR1 and CDR2 (germline): SGHVS, FNYEAQ. Trimming shortened V by 0 bases and J by 9 bases, and 12 bases separated the two germline ends. CDR3 sequence (DNA): TGTGCCAGCAGCTTAGCGGGGGGTGTTGGTGAGCAGTTCTTC. Translated: CASSLAGGVGEQFF.

The chain joins TRBV19 to TRBJ1-5, with TRBD1 identical over 7 bases. The CDR3 loop spans 14 amino acids. Germline assignment: CDR1 LNHDA and CDR2 SQIVND (reference sequence). J lost 7 bases, V lost 3 bases, and 6 bases had no gene match. CDR3 loop: CASSIRGGQQPQHF. The CDR3 region has the DNA TGTGCCAGTAGTATCCGAGGGGGCCAACAGCCCCAGCATTTT. The entire variable domain, with the rest obtained from reference TRBV19 and TRBJ1-5, is as follows: DGGITQSPKYLFRKEGQNVTLSCEQNLNHDAMYWYRQDPGQGLRLIYYSQIVNDFQKGDIAEGYSVSREKKESFPLTVTSAQKNPTAFYLCASSIRGGQQPQHFGDGTRLSIL.

This chain uses TRBV7-9 with TRBJ2-2, with TRBD2 identical over 9 bases. CDR3 length equals 16 residues. From germline, CDR1 is SEHNR and CDR2 FQNEAQ (reference sequence). The J segment lost 4 bases and the V segment lost 0 bases, leaving 3 bases of the junction unmatched. As DNA, the CDR3 is TGTGCCAGCAGCTTAGCGGGTAGCGGGGGCACCGGGGAGCTGTTTTTT. This gives the protein CASSLAGSGGTGELFF.

The genes are TRBV15 and TRBJ2-7; 8 bases map to TRBD2. The CDR3 spans 15 residues. V was clipped by 4 bases and J by 3 bases; unmatched bases: 8. Germline lookup yields CDR1 LNHNV and CDR2 YYDKDF (reference sequence). CDR3 DNA sequence: TGTGCCACCAGCAACGGGAGGGACACCCTCTACGAGCAGTACTTC. Translation: CATSNGRDTLYEQYF.

This rearrangement joins TRBV5-1 to TRBJ1-5; unclear D gene. V was trimmed by 3 bases and J by 6 bases, leaving 10 bases between them. Germline loops: CDR1 SGHRS, CDR2 YFSETQ. The CDR3 loop spans 13 amino acids. This CDR3 reads CASSSDGVQPQHF. CDR3 DNA sequence: TGCGCCAGCAGCTCCGACGGGGTTCAGCCCCAGCATTTT. Drawing the rest from reference TRBV5-1 and TRBJ1-5, the complete variable domain is KAGVTQTPRYLIKTRGQQVTLSCSPISGHRSVSWYQQTPGQGLQFLFEYFSETQRNKGNFPGRFSGRQFSNSRSEMNVSTLELGDSALYLCASSSDGVQPQHFGDGTRLSIL.

The chain recombines TRBV7-2 with TRBJ2-1; TRBD2 matches at 9 bases. The J segment lost 10 bases and the V segment lost 0 bases, leaving 7 bases of the junction unmatched. Germline assignment: CDR1 SGHTA and CDR2 FQGNSA. The CDR3 is made up of 15 amino acids. The CDR3 region is CASSLAASGKEEQFF. The DNA for the CDR3 is TGTGCCAGCAGCTTAGCGGCTAGCGGGAAAGAAGAGCAGTTCTTC.

The rearrangement joins TRBV7-3 to TRBJ2-1, with 7 positions matching TRBD1. In germline, CDR1 is SGHTA, CDR2 FQGTGA. This CDR3 region has 15 residues. J lost 7 bases, V lost 4 bases, and 10 bases had no gene match. The CDR3: CASSSPGTRGNEQFF. The DNA of the CDR3 is TGTGCCAGCAGCTCCCCCGGGACCAGGGGGAATGAGCAGTTCTTC.

The chain couples TRBV7-9 to TRBJ2-7; no clear D gene. This CDR3 region has 14 residues. Germline lookup yields CDR1 SEHNR and CDR2 FQNEAQ (reference sequence). The germline V and J ends were trimmed by 1 base and 2 bases, with 9 bases remaining between them. The CDR3 loop reads CASSLDQITYEQYF. In nucleotides, the CDR3 is TGTGCCAGCAGCTTAGATCAGATTACCTACGAGCAGTACTTC.

The J gene is TRBJ1-1, the V gene TRBV4-1, with D hard to call. Deletions cut 1 base from V and 5 bases from J, with 5 bases between. This CDR3 spans 12 amino acids. Germline CDR1 is MGHRA and CDR2 is YSYEKL. CDR3 residues: CASSQVGTEAFF. Here the CDR3 DNA reads TGCGCCAGCAGCCAAGTCGGGACTGAAGCTTTCTTT.

The chain uses TRBV7-9 and TRBJ1-5; D ambiguous. V lost 3 bases and J 3 bases, leaving 9 bases between the germline ends. There are 14 residues in the CDR3. Germline V gene sequence: CDR1 SEHNR, CDR2 FQNEAQ (reference sequence). CDR3 nucleotides: TGTGCCAGCAGCTTTGACACACACAATCAGCCCCAGCATTTT. Encoded protein: CASSFDTHNQPQHF. Together with reference TRBV7-9 and TRBJ1-5, the CDR3 gives the full variable domain: DTGVSQNPRHKITKRGQNVTFRCDPISEHNRLYWYRQTLGQGPEFLTYFQNEAQLEKSRLLSDRFSAERPKGSFSTLEIQRTEQGDSAMYLCASSFDTHNQPQHFGDGTRLSIL.

The V gene is TRBV28, the J gene TRBJ2-1; D is perhaps TRBD1 (6 bases). CDR3 length: 11 amino acids. Trimming took 8 bases from V and 10 from J, leaving 12 bases between them. Germline V lookup: CDR1 MDHEN, CDR2 SYDVKM. CDR3 nucleotide sequence: TGTGCCAGCGGAGTCAGGGGCGAGCAGTTCTTC. It encodes CASGVRGEQFF.

CDR3 region: CASRMEVGTEAFF. The CDR3 DNA is TGTGCCAGCAGGATGGAGGTAGGCACTGAAGCTTTCTTT. J is TRBJ1-1 and V is TRBV28; D gene uncertain. Germline V gene sequence: CDR1 MDHEN, CDR2 SYDVKM. The CDR3 has 13 residues. V gave up 6 bases and J gave up 4 bases, with 12 bases separating them.

The chain recombines TRBV10-1 with TRBJ1-5; 7 nucleotides align to TRBD1. Losses at the gene ends were 1 base for V and 0 bases for J; bases not matched to a gene: 6. The CDR3 has 17 amino acids. Germline lookup yields CDR1 WNHNN and CDR2 SYGVQD (reference sequence). In DNA, the CDR3 is TGCGCCAGCAGTGAGTTATGTACAGGGGATAGCAATCAGCCCCAGCATTTT. This codes for CASSELCTGDSNQPQHF.

The genes are TRBV30 and TRBJ2-5, with 13 positions matching TRBD2. The CDR3 extends over 16 amino acids. The ends lost 3 bases at V and 5 bases at J; junction bases unmatched: 9. Germline assignment: CDR1 GTSNPN and CDR2 SVGIG (reference sequence). CDR3 sequence: CAWRRGTSGARETQYF. DNA for the CDR3: TGTGCCTGGAGAAGGGGGACTAGCGGGGCGCGGGAGACCCAGTACTTC.